Presented here are 14 T cell receptor beta chains from one specimen sequenced in a study of molecular identifiers for immune sequencing clone quantification. TCRdb recomputed calls from the PCR reads with MiXCR, one row per CDR3 protein. The sample shows approximately 590,000 distinct CDR3 sequences, around 25% of them seen only once. Sample: naive CD8+ T cells from blood, with Jurkat cell RNA spiked in. Subset given: FACS-sorted CD8+CD4-CCR7+CD45RA+ naive T cells. These receptors were collected from a human donor in good health. Some libraries in this study had Jurkat cell RNA spiked in.

V and J are TRBV20-1 and TRBJ2-7; 13 positions agree with TRBD2. The junction had 2 bases not matched to a gene; V was cut back by 0 bases and J by 3 bases. Germline CDR1 and CDR2: DFQATT and SNEGSKA (reference sequence). There are 15 residues in the CDR3. The CDR3 loop is CSAREGTSGIYEQYF. The CDR3 region has the DNA TGCAGTGCTAGAGAGGGGACTAGCGGGATCTACGAGCAGTACTTC.

This sequence joins TRBV4-3 and TRBJ1-5; unclear D gene. Between the trimmed V and J ends, which lost 1 base and 7 bases, there was a span of 8 bases. The CDR3 is made up of 13 amino acids. The germline CDR1 and CDR2 sequences are LGHNA and YSLEER. The CDR3 spells CASSQGAEQPQHF. The CDR3 DNA is TGCGCCAGCAGCCAAGGAGCAGAACAGCCCCAGCATTTT.

This clonotype was detected a few times. This chain uses TRBV12-3 or TRBV12-4 with TRBJ2-7; 9 bases fit TRBD1. Trimming cost V 6 bases and J 3 bases; bases outside gene matches: 6. The CDR3 is 14 amino acids. CDR3 nucleotides: TGTGCCAGCAGGACCCGGGACAGGGACTACGAGCAGTACTTC. Translating gives CASRTRDRDYEQYF.

This clonotype has a handful of counts. This chain connects TRBV7-9 to TRBJ2-1, with D possibly TRBD2 on 6 matching bases. V was trimmed by 5 bases and J by 4 bases, leaving 12 bases between them. Germline CDR1 reads SEHNR; CDR2 reads FQNEAQ (reference sequence). The CDR3 contains 14 residues. The CDR3 nucleotides are TGTGCCAGCAGCGGTAGCGGACAATACAATGAGCAGTTCTTC. This gives the protein CASSGSGQYNEQFF.

This clonotype came up a few times. The rearrangement joins TRBV5-4 to TRBJ1-2; D gene uncertain. The ends were cut back, 3 bases at V and 7 bases at J, with 10 bases in the middle. This CDR3 has 12 amino acids. Germline V lookup: CDR1 SGHNT, CDR2 YYREEE (reference sequence). The CDR3 DNA sequence: TGTGCCAGCAGCTCGGACCGGCTTGGCTACACCTTC. Its translation: CASSSDRLGYTF.

Concerning this clonotype itself: This CDR3 is missing its conserved last phenylalanine or tryptophan, likely due to a read error. The V call is TRBV4-3, the J call TRBJ2-5; D is perhaps TRBD1 or TRBD2 (5 bases each). V shed 1 base and J shed 1 base, with 13 bases lying between them. Germline V lookup: CDR1 LGHNA, CDR2 YSLEER. CDR3 length: 16 amino acids. The CDR3 spells CASSQAFTGTQETQYS. CDR3 nucleotides: TGCGCCAGCAGCCAAGCTTTTACGGGGACCCAAGAGACCCAGTACTCC.

This clonotype was detected ten times or more. V and J are TRBV4-3 and TRBJ2-3; TRBD2 agrees at 7 bases. CDR1 and CDR2 from the germline V gene are LGHNA and YSLEER. Trimming at V came to 0 bases and at J to 7 bases, leaving 13 bases not matched to a gene. The CDR3 runs to 17 residues. CDR3 residues: CASSQDMSGTRPYTQYF. The CDR3 nucleotides are TGCGCCAGCAGCCAAGATATGAGCGGGACTCGGCCTTATACGCAGTATTTT.

V gene TRBV19 combines with J gene TRBJ2-6; perhaps D is TRBD1 or TRBD2 (5 bases each). In germline, CDR1 is LNHDA, CDR2 SQIVND (reference sequence). The CDR3 sequence is 17 residues long. V dropped 3 bases and J dropped 0 bases, with 12 bases sitting between them. The CDR3 coding sequence is TGTGCCAGTAGTATCGGGACCGATATCTCTGGGGCCAACGTCCTGACTTTC. Encoded protein: CASSIGTDISGANVLTF.

Worth noting for this clonotype: Given the absence of the conserved phenylalanine or tryptophan at the CDR3 end, a read error is likely. This chain links TRBV12-3 or TRBV12-4 with TRBJ2-3; no definite D call. The V gene lost 8 bases and the J gene lost 6 bases, with 12 bases spanning the gap. CDR3 size: 12 residues. CDR3 loop: CASLSPGDTQYV. As DNA, the CDR3 is TGTGCCAGCCTCAGCCCCGGTGATACGCAGTATGTT.

This clonotype was recorded a few times. This chain links TRBV11-2 with TRBJ2-5; 11 nucleotides line up with TRBD2. The CDR3 has 16 amino acids. Germline CDR1 SGHAT, CDR2 FQNNGV. V shed 3 bases, J shed 3 bases, and the junction held 6 bases outside the gene matches. The CDR3, as DNA: TGTGCCAGCAGCTTTTATAGCGGGGGGGAGAAAGAGACCCAGTACTTC. Translating gives CASSFYSGGEKETQYF.

The sample holds many counts of this clonotype. The V and J genes are TRBV12-3 or TRBV12-4 and TRBJ1-1; 8 positions match TRBD1. J was trimmed by 0 bases and V by 10 bases; bases with no gene match: 16. The CDR3 runs to 17 residues. This CDR3 reads CATRYQDRAFMNTEAFF. CDR3 sequence (DNA): TGTGCCACCCGCTACCAGGACAGGGCCTTCATGAACACTGAAGCTTTCTTT.

The sample holds many counts of this clonotype. The chain recombines TRBV12-3 or TRBV12-4 with TRBJ1-1, with TRBD1 as a possible D gene (5 bases). Between the trimmed V and J ends, which lost 4 bases and 4 bases, there was a span of 13 bases. The CDR3 is made up of 14 amino acids. The CDR3 protein is CASSSGPGSTEAFF. The CDR3 nucleotides read TGTGCCAGCAGTTCAGGCCCAGGGAGCACTGAAGCTTTCTTT.

This clonotype was observed many times. CDR3 residues: CASSLFPQDTQYF. The CDR3 DNA is TGTGCCAGCAGTTTGTTCCCACAAGATACGCAGTATTTT. The rearrangement uses TRBV27 and TRBJ2-3; D remains ambiguous. Germline CDR1 and CDR2: MNHEY and SMNVEV (reference sequence). The CDR3 has 13 amino acids. V was trimmed by 3 bases and J by 5 bases, leaving 9 bases between them.

Worth noting for this clonotype: This may be a read error, as it is one base from a much larger clone. The gene calls are TRBV4-1 and TRBJ2-7, with 10 nucleotides matching TRBD1. The trim removed 0 bases at V and 9 bases at J, leaving 8 bases unmatched. CDR1 is MGHRA and CDR2 is YSYEKL in the germline V gene. The CDR3 loop spans 15 amino acids. The CDR3 DNA sequence: TGCGCCAGCAGCCAAGATGTAGGACAGGGGGACGCGCAGTACTTC. Residues: CASSQDVGQGDAQYF.